These 27 T cell receptor beta chains originate from one sample sequenced in a study of tumour-infiltrating T cells in Burkitt lymphoma. Assay used: immunoSEQ multiplex PCR; TCRdb lists only in-frame clones, some missing. The sample lists thousands of clones, more than 75% occurring once. The sequencing sample was made of tumor tissue. These receptors were collected from a human donor with Burkitt lymphoma.

This chain connects TRBV4-1 to TRBJ2-5; D possibly matches TRBD1 or TRBD2 (5 bases each). The CDR3 runs 15 residues. The germline V gene has CDR1 MGHRA and CDR2 YSYEKL. Trimming removed 0 bases from V and 5 bases from J, with 13 bases in between. The CDR3 DNA reads TGCGCCAGCAGCCAAGATAGAAACAGGAGGGAGACCCAGTACTTC. Translated: CASSQDRNRRETQYF.

This clone was detected once. V is TRBV11-3 and J is TRBJ1-1; D remains unclear. Trimming took off 5 bases at V and 1 base at J, with 14 bases between the two ends. The CDR3 runs to 15 residues. Germline CDR1 is SGHNT and CDR2 is YENEEA. The CDR3 loop reads CASSRDTSANTEAFF. The CDR3 nucleotides read TGTGCCAGCAGCCGCGACACTTCTGCGAACACTGAAGCTTTCTTT.

In this sample, this clone turned up once. The chain is built from TRBV9 and TRBJ2-2; D gene uncertain. V dropped 2 bases and J dropped 0 bases, with 11 bases sitting between them. Germline CDR1 is SGDLS and CDR2 is YYNGEE. The CDR3 consists of 16 residues. CDR3 loop: CASSVSGTTNTGELFF. CDR3 nucleotides: TGTGCCAGCAGCGTCTCTGGCACCACGAACACCGGGGAGCTGTTTTTT.

This clone appeared once. The V and J genes are TRBV2 and TRBJ1-6, with a weak D call TRBD1 (5 bases). CDR1 SNHLY and CDR2 FYNNEI come from the germline V gene. Trimming left V 5 bases short and J 9 bases short, with 17 bases between. The CDR3 extends over 15 amino acids. CDR3 protein: CASSPTGQGRSPLHF. CDR3 bases: TGTGCCAGCAGTCCCACGGGCCAGGGTCGTTCACCCCTCCACTTT.

The V call is TRBV5-1, the J call TRBJ2-3; TRBD2 agrees at 11 bases. CDR1 and CDR2 (germline): SGHRS, YFSETQ. This CDR3 is 16 amino acids long. The ends lost 0 bases at V and 7 bases at J; junction bases unmatched: 7. The CDR3 DNA sequence: TGCGCCAGCAGCTTGGCACCCGGGACTAGCGGAAATACGCAGTATTTT. Translated, it gives CASSLAPGTSGNTQYF.

The chain uses TRBV11-3 and TRBJ1-1; D remains unclear. The ends were cut back, 3 bases at V and 6 bases at J, with 14 bases in the middle. Germline V CDR1 and CDR2: SGHNT, YENEEA. The CDR3 loop spans 14 amino acids. The CDR3 is CASSLTKASPEAFF. The CDR3 DNA follows: TGTGCCAGCAGCTTGACCAAGGCGAGCCCTGAAGCTTTCTTT.

This chain uses TRBV29-1 with TRBJ1-3, with D perhaps TRBD1 (5 bases). Per germline, CDR1 SQVTM and CDR2 ANQGSEA. The CDR3 totals 15 residues. Trimming shortened V by 6 bases and J by 0 bases, and 15 bases separated the two germline ends. The CDR3 DNA reads as TGCAGCGTGTCCCGGGACTTCCACTCTGGAAACACCATATATTTT. Translated, it gives CSVSRDFHSGNTIYF.

The chain uses TRBV5-6 and TRBJ2-3; D is possibly TRBD2 (6 bases). This CDR3 has 14 amino acids. V was clipped by 4 bases and J by 10 bases, with 19 bases between them. CDR1 SGHDT and CDR2 YYEEEE come from the germline V gene. For the CDR3, the DNA is TGTGCCAGCAGCCCGGGACTCCCCGTTATCGCGCAGTATTTT. Amino acid sequence: CASSPGLPVIAQYF.

The rearrangement uses TRBV6-4 and TRBJ2-3, with 7 bases identical to TRBD1. Germline V gene sequence: CDR1 MRHNA, CDR2 SNTAGT. The CDR3 consists of 16 residues. V shed 6 bases, J shed 0 bases, and the junction held 9 bases outside the gene matches. The CDR3 bases are TGTGCCAGCAGCCCAACCCGGACAGGAAGCACAGATACGCAGTATTTT. This gives the protein CASSPTRTGSTDTQYF.

In its sample, this clone was seen once. V usage is TRBV19 and J usage is TRBJ1-5; 10 bases line up with TRBD1. V trimming: 7 bases; J trimming: 7 bases; junction bases outside the gene matches: 10. This CDR3 contains 15 residues. CDR1 is LNHDA and CDR2 is SQIVND in the germline V gene (reference sequence). The CDR3 protein is CASKGLTGGAQPQHF. The CDR3, as DNA: TGTGCCAGTAAGGGCCTGACAGGGGGCGCCCAGCCCCAGCATTTT.

This chain uses TRBV10-3 with TRBJ2-1, with D uncertain. The CDR3 length is 12 residues. V shed 0 bases and J shed 7 bases, with 4 bases lying between them. The germline V gene encodes CDR1 ENHRY and CDR2 SYGVKD. CDR3 coding DNA: TGTGCCATCAGTGAGTCTCGAAATGAGCAGTTCTTC. This encodes CAISESRNEQFF.

This clone has more than one count but fewer than ten. The chain couples TRBV30 to TRBJ1-1; TRBD1 is a possible D gene (6 bases). Trimming shortened V by 3 bases and J by 2 bases, and 13 bases separated the two germline ends. This CDR3 contains 14 residues. Germline lookup yields CDR1 GTSNPN and CDR2 SVGIG (reference sequence). CDR3 nucleotides: TGTGCCTGGAGGTTGACAGGTAGTAACACTGAAGCTTTCTTT. Translating gives CAWRLTGSNTEAFF.

Comment on this clone: At one of its ends the junction is not consistent with the germline gene, which may arise from a read error. The V gene is TRBV5-1, the J gene TRBJ2-5; tentatively, D is TRBD2 (6 bases). This CDR3 spans 14 amino acids. Germline loops: CDR1 SGHRS, CDR2 YFSETQ. CDR3 region: CASSLGGDQKTQYF. CDR3 DNA sequence: TGCGCCAGCAGCTTGGGGGGGGACCAAAAGACCCAGTACTTC.

The CDR3 sequence is CASSTLTSQEDTQYF. The CDR3 DNA follows: TGTGCCAGCAGTACATTGACTAGCCAGGAAGATACGCAGTATTTT. The rearrangement links TRBV6-1 to TRBJ2-3; 7 bases agree with TRBD2. Germline V gene data show CDR1 as MNHNS and CDR2 as SASEGT. V lost 5 bases, J lost 5 bases, and 10 bases stayed unmatched. CDR3 length equals 15 residues.

This chain uses TRBV5-1 with TRBJ1-1, with no clear D. The CDR3 loop spans 14 amino acids. The germline V gene encodes CDR1 SGHRS and CDR2 YFSETQ. The ends were cut back, 2 bases at V and 6 bases at J, with 14 bases in the middle. CDR3 amino acids: CASSFRSEGAEAFF. CDR3 nucleotide sequence: TGCGCCAGCAGCTTCCGAAGCGAGGGCGCTGAAGCTTTCTTT.

The J gene is TRBJ2-5, the V gene TRBV29-1; the match to TRBD1 covers 9 bases. TRBJ2-7 matches the DNA end more closely, so the J call is doubtful. CDR1 SQVTM and CDR2 ANQGSEA come from the germline V gene. The CDR3 has 13 amino acids. CDR3 loop: CSGWDRESLEQYF. CDR3 DNA sequence: TGCAGCGGGTGGGACAGGGAATCCCTCGAGCAGTACTTC.

This clone was seen only once. The chain carries TRBV7-2 and TRBJ2-2; 11 positions agree with TRBD2. V gave up 5 bases and J gave up 1 base; unmatched junction bases: 6. The CDR3 length is 17 residues. The germline gives CDR1 SGHTA, CDR2 FQGNSA. The CDR3 DNA reads as TGTGCCAGCAGCCCCCCGGGACTAGCGGTGAACACCGGGGAGCTGTTTTTT. Protein product: CASSPPGLAVNTGELFF. Variable domain in full (rest from reference TRBV7-2 and TRBJ2-2): GAGVSQSPSNKVTEKGKDVELRCDPISGHTALYWYRQSLGQGLEFLIYFQGNSAPDKSGLPSDRFSAERTGGSVSTLTIQRTQQEDSAVYLCASSPPGLAVNTGELFFGEGSRLTVL.

The rearrangement joins TRBV9 to TRBJ2-7, with D hard to call. The germline V gene has CDR1 SGDLS and CDR2 YYNGEE. Between the trimmed V and J ends, which lost 0 bases and 2 bases, there was a span of 9 bases. This CDR3 comprises 14 residues. The CDR3 is CASSVDGGTYEQYF. CDR3 nucleotide sequence: TGTGCCAGCAGCGTAGATGGCGGAACCTACGAGCAGTACTTC. Full variable domain (rest looked up from reference TRBV9 and TRBJ2-7): DSGVTQTPKHLITATGQRVTLRCSPRSGDLSVYWYQQSLDQGLQFLIQYYNGEERAKGNILERFSAQQFPDLHSELNLSSLELGDSALYFCASSVDGGTYEQYFGPGTRLTVT.

The rearrangement links TRBV7-6 to TRBJ1-4, with TRBD1 matching 8 bases. V was clipped by 5 bases and J by 7 bases; unmatched bases: 12. The CDR3 has 16 amino acids. The germline V gene has CDR1 SGHVS and CDR2 FNYEAQ. CDR3 region: CASSLRTGTGSEKLFF. As DNA, the CDR3 is TGTGCCAGCAGCCTCCGGACAGGGACCGGGAGTGAAAAACTGTTTTTT.

V gene TRBV6-5 combines with J gene TRBJ1-1; 7 bases are shared with TRBD1. This CDR3 region has 15 residues. Looked up from germline, CDR1 is MNHEY and CDR2 is SVGAGI. The ends lost 0 bases at V and 5 bases at J; junction bases unmatched: 6. CDR3 nucleotides: TGTGCCAGCAGTTACTCGAAGGGGGCGCGAACTGAAGCTTTCTTT. This translates into CASSYSKGARTEAFF.

J is TRBJ2-7 and V is TRBV30, with D possibly being TRBD1 (7 bases). CDR3 length equals 14 residues. Trimming pared 5 bases from V and 0 bases from J, leaving 14 bases between. The germline V gene encodes CDR1 GTSNPN and CDR2 SVGIG (reference sequence). CDR3 region: CAWGQEGSSYEQYF. The CDR3 DNA reads as TGTGCCTGGGGACAGGAGGGAAGCTCCTACGAGCAGTACTTC.

The gene calls are TRBV19 and TRBJ2-3, with 14 positions matching TRBD2. Germline V gene sequence: CDR1 LNHDA, CDR2 SQIVND (reference sequence). V lost 4 bases to trimming and J lost 3 bases; unmatched junction nucleotides: 0. The CDR3 has 15 residues. For the CDR3, the DNA is TGTGCCAGTAGTAGGACTAGCGGGAGGACAGATACGCAGTATTTT. This codes for CASSRTSGRTDTQYF. The full variable domain, its missing parts supplied by reference TRBV19 and TRBJ2-3, is DGGITQSPKYLFRKEGQNVTLSCEQNLNHDAMYWYRQDPGQGLRLIYYSQIVNDFQKGDIAEGYSVSREKKESFPLTVTSAQKNPTAFYLCASSRTSGRTDTQYFGPGTRLTVL.

The V and J genes are TRBV7-9 and TRBJ2-3; D may correspond to TRBD1 or TRBD2 (5 bases each). The CDR3 length is 17 residues. The V end lost 5 bases, the J end lost 6 bases, and 24 bases lay between the germline ends. The germline V gene encodes CDR1 SEHNR and CDR2 FQNEAQ (reference sequence). The CDR3 loop reads CASSPEVGDALRDTQYF. In DNA, the CDR3 is TGTGCCAGCAGCCCAGAGGTAGGGGACGCGTTACGGGATACGCAGTATTTT.

The CDR3 DNA follows: TGTGCCAGCTCACCCGGAAAGACAGGGGCTAGAAAGAATGAGCAGTTCTTC. Translation: CASSPGKTGARKNEQFF. The chain employs TRBV18 and TRBJ2-1; 8 bases map to TRBD1. With 3 bases clipped from V and 7 bases from J, the junction kept 14 bases outside the gene matches. The CDR3 is 17 amino acids. CDR1 and CDR2 (germline): KGHSH, LQKENI.

J is TRBJ2-7 and V is TRBV18; 11 bases agree with TRBD1. The CDR3 is 14 amino acids. J lost 7 bases, V lost 5 bases, and 7 bases had no gene match. Germline CDR1 and CDR2: KGHSH and LQKENI. The CDR3 spells CASSSGQGADEQYF. CDR3 DNA: TGTGCCAGCTCATCCGGACAGGGGGCGGATGAGCAGTACTTC.

This rearrangement joins TRBV4-2 to TRBJ2-7, with 7 bases aligning to TRBD1. The CDR3 is made up of 14 amino acids. Germline V gene sequence: CDR1 LGHNA, CDR2 YNFKEQ. V was pared by 4 bases and J by 3 bases, with 6 bases of the junction left unmatched. CDR3 amino acids: CASSLETGFYEQYF. The CDR3 nucleotides are TGTGCCAGCAGCCTAGAGACAGGGTTCTACGAGCAGTACTTC.

The chain recombines TRBV10-3 with TRBJ2-7; D gene ambiguous. The V and J ends lost 3 bases and 4 bases respectively, with 13 bases between them. This CDR3 region has 14 residues. Germline assignment: CDR1 ENHRY and CDR2 SYGVKD. The CDR3 here is CAISDDFSSYEQYF. The CDR3 coding sequence is TGTGCCATCAGTGATGATTTTAGCTCTTACGAGCAGTACTTC.